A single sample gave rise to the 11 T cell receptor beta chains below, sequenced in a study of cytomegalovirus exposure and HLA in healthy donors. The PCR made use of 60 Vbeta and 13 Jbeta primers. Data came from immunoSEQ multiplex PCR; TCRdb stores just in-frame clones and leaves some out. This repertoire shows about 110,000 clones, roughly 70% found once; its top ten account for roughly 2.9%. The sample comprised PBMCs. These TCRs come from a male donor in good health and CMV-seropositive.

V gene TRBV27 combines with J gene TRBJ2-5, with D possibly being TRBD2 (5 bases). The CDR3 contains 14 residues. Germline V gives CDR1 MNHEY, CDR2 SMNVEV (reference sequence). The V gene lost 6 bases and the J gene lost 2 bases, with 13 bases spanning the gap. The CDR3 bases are TGTGCCAGCAGCCACGACTACGATCAAGAGACCCAGTACTTC. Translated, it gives CASSHDYDQETQYF.

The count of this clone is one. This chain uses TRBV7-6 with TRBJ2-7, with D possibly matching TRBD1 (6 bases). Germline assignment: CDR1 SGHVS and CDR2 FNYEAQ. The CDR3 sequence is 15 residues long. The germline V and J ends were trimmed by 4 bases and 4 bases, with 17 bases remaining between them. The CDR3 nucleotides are TGTGCCAGCAGCTCCCTACAGGGTCTAACTTACGAGCAGTACTTC. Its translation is CASSSLQGLTYEQYF.

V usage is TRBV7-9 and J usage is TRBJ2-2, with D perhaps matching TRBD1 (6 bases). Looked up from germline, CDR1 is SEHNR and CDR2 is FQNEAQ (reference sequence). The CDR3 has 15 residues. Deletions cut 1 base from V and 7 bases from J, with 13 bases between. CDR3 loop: CASSLGGQSGGELFF. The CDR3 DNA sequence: TGTGCCAGCAGCTTAGGAGGACAGTCCGGCGGGGAGCTGTTTTTT. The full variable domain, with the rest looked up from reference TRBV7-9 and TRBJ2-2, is DTGVSQNPRHKITKRGQNVTFRCDPISEHNRLYWYRQTLGQGPEFLTYFQNEAQLEKSRLLSDRFSAERPKGSFSTLEIQRTEQGDSAMYLCASSLGGQSGGELFFGEGSRLTVL.

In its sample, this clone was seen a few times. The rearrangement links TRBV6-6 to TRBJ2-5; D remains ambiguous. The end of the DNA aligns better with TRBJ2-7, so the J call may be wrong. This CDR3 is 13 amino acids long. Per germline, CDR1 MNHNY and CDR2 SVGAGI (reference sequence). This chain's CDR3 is CASSGPGLYEQYF. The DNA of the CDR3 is TGTGCCAGCAGTGGTCCGGGTCTCTACGAGCAGTACTTC.

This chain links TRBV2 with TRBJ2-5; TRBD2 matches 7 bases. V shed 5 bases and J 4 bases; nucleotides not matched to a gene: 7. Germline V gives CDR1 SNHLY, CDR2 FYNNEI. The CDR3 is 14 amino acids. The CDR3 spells CASSRDGGGETQYF. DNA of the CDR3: TGTGCCAGCAGTAGGGACGGCGGGGGAGAGACCCAGTACTTC. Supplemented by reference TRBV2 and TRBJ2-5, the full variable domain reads EPEVTQTPSHQVTQMGQEVILRCVPISNHLYFYWYRQILGQKVEFLVSFYNNEISEKSEIFDDQFSVERPDGSNFTLKIRSTKLEDSAMYFCASSRDGGGETQYFGPGTRLLVL.

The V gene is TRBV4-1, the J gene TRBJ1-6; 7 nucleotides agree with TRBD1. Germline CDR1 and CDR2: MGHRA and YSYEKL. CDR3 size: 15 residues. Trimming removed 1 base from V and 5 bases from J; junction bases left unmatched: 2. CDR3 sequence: CASSQVTGNNSPLHF. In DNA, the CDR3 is TGCGCCAGCAGCCAAGTGACAGGGAATAATTCACCCCTCCACTTT.

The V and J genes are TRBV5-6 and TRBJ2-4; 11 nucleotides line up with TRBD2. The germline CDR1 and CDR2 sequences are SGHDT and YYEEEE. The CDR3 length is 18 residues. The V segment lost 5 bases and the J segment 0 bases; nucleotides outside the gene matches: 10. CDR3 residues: CASRTLAGGVLAKNIQYF. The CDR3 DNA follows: TGTGCCAGCAGGACCCTAGCGGGGGGCGTCCTAGCCAAAAACATTCAGTACTTC.

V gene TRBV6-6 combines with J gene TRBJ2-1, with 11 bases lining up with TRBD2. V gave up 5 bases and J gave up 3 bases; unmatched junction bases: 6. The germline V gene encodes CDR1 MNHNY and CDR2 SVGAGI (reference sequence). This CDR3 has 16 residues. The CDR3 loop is CASSPWTSGYYNEQFF. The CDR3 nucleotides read TGTGCCAGCAGTCCCTGGACTAGCGGGTACTACAATGAGCAGTTCTTC.

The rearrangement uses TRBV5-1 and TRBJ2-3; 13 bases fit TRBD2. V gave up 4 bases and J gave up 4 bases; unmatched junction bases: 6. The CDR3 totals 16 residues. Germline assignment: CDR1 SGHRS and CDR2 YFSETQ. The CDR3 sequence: CASSPRTSGSADTQYF. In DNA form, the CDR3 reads TGCGCCAGCAGCCCTCGGACTAGCGGGAGTGCAGATACGCAGTATTTT.

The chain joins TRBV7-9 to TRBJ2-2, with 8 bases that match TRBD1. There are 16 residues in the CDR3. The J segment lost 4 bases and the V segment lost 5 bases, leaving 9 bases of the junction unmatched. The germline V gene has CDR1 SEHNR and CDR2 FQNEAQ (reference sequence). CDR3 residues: CASSVLAGTGTGELFF. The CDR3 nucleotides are TGTGCCAGCAGCGTTTTGGCCGGGACAGGCACCGGGGAGCTGTTTTTT.

The CDR3 here is CASSLSIAQGANYGYTF. CDR3 nucleotide sequence: TGTGCCAGCAGTTTATCAATCGCGCAGGGGGCTAACTATGGCTACACCTTC. This chain uses TRBV28 with TRBJ1-2; 7 nucleotides line up with TRBD1. This CDR3 has 17 amino acids. V lost 1 base and J lost 0; bases outside the gene matches: 8. CDR1 is MDHEN and CDR2 is SYDVKM in the germline V gene.